These 25 T cell receptor beta chains were all obtained from the same sample, sequenced in a study of T cell changes during pregnancy in multiple sclerosis. TCRdb's copy holds only in-frame clones and misses some; the assay was immunoSEQ multiplex PCR. Among roughly 61,000 clones listed, more than 75% were seen once. The source was peripheral blood, collected in the first trimester of pregnancy. The source is a female donor in good health, enrolled as a control in a pregnancy study.

V is TRBV20-1 and J is TRBJ2-7; D is unresolved. Germline V gives CDR1 DFQATT, CDR2 SNEGSKA (reference sequence). This CDR3 region has 8 residues. The CDR3 here is CTPVRQYF. The CDR3 nucleotides are TGCACCCCGGTTCGGCAGTACTTC.

This chain uses TRBV9 with TRBJ2-7; 8 positions match TRBD1. Germline CDR1 reads SGDLS; CDR2 reads YYNGEE. Losses at the gene ends were 3 bases for V and 7 bases for J; bases not matched to a gene: 6. This CDR3 has 13 amino acids. The CDR3 reads CASSARQGYEQYF. DNA of the CDR3: TGTGCCAGCAGCGCCAGACAGGGGTATGAGCAGTACTTC.

The chain combines TRBV19 with TRBJ2-5, with 8 bases lining up with TRBD1. The CDR3 contains 15 residues. V lost 1 base to trimming and J lost 1 base; unmatched junction nucleotides: 2. The germline V gene has CDR1 LNHDA and CDR2 SQIVND (reference sequence). CDR3 sequence (DNA): TGTGCCAGTAGTATAGCTGACAGGGGCCAAGAGACCCAGTACTTC. Protein: CASSIADRGQETQYF.

The chain links TRBV9 to TRBJ1-5, with D possibly matching TRBD1 (5 bases). V gave up 2 bases and J gave up 2 bases, with 5 bases separating them. The CDR3 extends over 13 amino acids. Germline V gene sequence: CDR1 SGDLS, CDR2 YYNGEE. CDR3 loop: CASSVRGNQPQHF. The CDR3 region has the DNA TGTGCCAGCAGCGTCAGGGGCAATCAGCCCCAGCATTTT.

The V and J genes are TRBV4-2 and TRBJ2-1; 9 nucleotides agree with TRBD2. The trim removed 1 base at V and 6 bases at J, leaving 13 bases unmatched. The CDR3 has 18 residues. The germline CDR1 and CDR2 sequences are LGHNA and YNFKEQ. The CDR3 spells CASSQGADAGGNINEQFF. CDR3 DNA sequence: TGTGCCAGCAGCCAAGGGGCCGATGCGGGAGGGAATATCAATGAGCAGTTCTTC.

This chain uses TRBV29-1 with TRBJ2-5; 7 bases map to TRBD2. Trimming took 5 bases from V and 4 from J; bases not matched to a gene: 1. The V gene's germline CDR1 is SQVTM and CDR2 ANQGSEA. The CDR3 totals 11 residues. The CDR3, as DNA: TGCAGCGTTCGGGGGGTAGAGACCCAGTACTTC. Translation gives CSVRGVETQYF.

This clone was recorded once. The V call is TRBV28, the J call TRBJ1-5; D perhaps matches TRBD1 (5 bases). CDR3 length: 13 residues. The germline CDR1 and CDR2 sequences are MDHEN and SYDVKM. Trimming removed 3 bases at V and 5 bases at J, with 8 bases between. The CDR3 DNA sequence: TGTGCCAGCAGTTTCTGGGGGGATCAGCCCCAGCATTTT. Translated: CASSFWGDQPQHF.

V gene TRBV29-1 combines with J gene TRBJ1-2; a possible D gene is TRBD1 (6 bases). Germline lookup yields CDR1 SQVTM and CDR2 ANQGSEA. This CDR3 has 11 amino acids. The ends were cut back, 3 bases at V and 6 bases at J, with 8 bases in the middle. The CDR3 nucleotides are TGCAGCGTTGACAGGGGAGATGGCTACACCTTC. Encoded protein: CSVDRGDGYTF.

V usage is TRBV6-1 and J usage is TRBJ2-1; 11 positions agree with TRBD2. Germline values: CDR1 MNHNS, CDR2 SASEGT. This CDR3 has 15 residues. V lost 3 bases, J lost 5 bases, and 3 bases stayed unmatched. The CDR3 coding sequence is TGTGCCAGCAGTGATCTAGCGGGAGGACACAATGAGCAGTTCTTC. Translation: CASSDLAGGHNEQFF.

The rearrangement links TRBV9 to TRBJ1-3; no reliable D call. Germline CDR1 reads SGDLS; CDR2 reads YYNGEE. V lost 0 bases and J lost 0, with 7 bases in between. This CDR3 comprises 15 residues. CDR3 nucleotides: TGTGCCAGCAGCGTAGGAGGGATCTCTGGAAACACCATATATTTT. It codes for CASSVGGISGNTIYF.

The rearrangement uses TRBV6-6 and TRBJ2-7, with D perhaps TRBD1 (6 bases). V was shortened by 8 bases and J by 2 bases, with 16 bases between the two germline ends. The CDR3 totals 14 residues. Germline values: CDR1 MNHNY, CDR2 SVGAGI (reference sequence). The CDR3, as DNA: TGTGCCAGCGGAACCGGGACAATGGCCTACGAGCAGTACTTC. This codes for CASGTGTMAYEQYF.

The chain joins TRBV9 to TRBJ2-7, with D perhaps matching TRBD2 (5 bases). V was shortened by 4 bases and J by 3 bases, with 14 bases between the two germline ends. The CDR3 spans 14 residues. Germline loops: CDR1 SGDLS, CDR2 YYNGEE. For the CDR3, the DNA is TGTGCCAGCAGCCCTCGGATGGGGAGCTACGAGCAGTACTTC. Amino acids: CASSPRMGSYEQYF.

This chain uses TRBV27 with TRBJ2-6; possible D gene TRBD1, 6 bases. Per germline, CDR1 MNHEY and CDR2 SMNVEV (reference sequence). The length of the CDR3 is 17 residues. Trimming shortened V by 4 bases and J by 0 bases, and 13 bases separated the two germline ends. The CDR3 coding sequence is TGTGCCAGCAGTTCCGGGACAAGGACCTCTGGGGCCAACGTCCTGACTTTC. It is translated as CASSSGTRTSGANVLTF.

The rearrangement links TRBV5-4 to TRBJ1-2, with D possibly TRBD1 on 5 matching bases. Germline V gives CDR1 SGHNT, CDR2 YYREEE (reference sequence). V dropped 0 bases and J dropped 4 bases, with 13 bases sitting between them. The CDR3 covers 15 residues. The CDR3 protein is CASSLGGAQVYGYTF. The DNA of the CDR3 is TGTGCCAGCAGCTTGGGGGGCGCACAGGTCTATGGCTACACCTTC.

V usage is TRBV4-2 and J usage is TRBJ1-5; 7 nucleotides match TRBD1. The V gene end was trimmed by 3 bases and the J gene end by 4 bases; junction bases not matched to a gene: 6. Germline-derived CDR1 and CDR2 are LGHNA and YNFKEQ. The CDR3 length is 15 residues. The CDR3 spells CASSHFPGQNQPQHF. The CDR3 DNA reads TGTGCCAGCAGCCACTTTCCGGGACAGAATCAGCCCCAGCATTTT.

The V call is TRBV9, the J call TRBJ2-3, with TRBD2 matching over 10 bases. Germline loops: CDR1 SGDLS, CDR2 YYNGEE. V shed 4 bases, J shed 0 bases, and the junction held 11 bases outside the gene matches. The CDR3 covers 18 residues. Written as DNA, the CDR3 is TGTGCCAGCAGCCTTCGGACTAGCGGCCTTTCTAGCACAGATACGCAGTATTTT. It yields the protein CASSLRTSGLSSTDTQYF.

The rearrangement joins TRBV27 to TRBJ1-2; TRBD1 matches 8 bases. Per germline, CDR1 MNHEY and CDR2 SMNVEV (reference sequence). This CDR3 has 18 residues. With 3 bases clipped from V and 0 bases from J, the junction kept 12 bases outside the gene matches. CDR3 residues: CASSFRTGTDKANYGYTF. For the CDR3, the DNA is TGTGCCAGCAGTTTTCGGACAGGGACTGATAAAGCTAACTATGGCTACACCTTC.

The rearrangement links TRBV6-5 to TRBJ1-2; D is undetermined. V lost 6 bases, J lost 2 bases, and 16 bases lay in between. The CDR3 sequence is 15 residues long. The germline gives CDR1 MNHEY, CDR2 SVGAGI. The CDR3 DNA sequence: TGTGCCAGCAGCGAGGGCAATCTGGTGAACTATGGCTACACCTTC. This gives the protein CASSEGNLVNYGYTF.

This sequence joins TRBV6-6 and TRBJ2-2; D gene uncertain. The CDR3 has 14 residues. The V end lost 7 bases, the J end lost 2 bases, and 11 bases lay between the germline ends. Germline V gene data show CDR1 as MNHNY and CDR2 as SVGAGI (reference sequence). Written as DNA, the CDR3 is TGTGCCAGCACCGTGACACTTAACACCGGGGAGCTGTTTTTT. Its protein is CASTVTLNTGELFF.

J is TRBJ2-3 and V is TRBV15, with a possible D match to TRBD1 (5 bases). Per the germline V gene, CDR1 is LNHNV and CDR2 is YYDKDF (reference sequence). This CDR3 region has 16 residues. Trimming removed 1 base from V and 4 bases from J, with 15 bases in between. The CDR3 DNA sequence: TGTGCCACCAGCAGAGTATCGTGGACAATTGCAGATACGCAGTATTTT. Translating gives CATSRVSWTIADTQYF.

The gene calls are TRBV7-2 and TRBJ2-1; D possibly corresponds to TRBD1 (7 bases). CDR3 length: 16 amino acids. The V and J ends lost 3 bases and 7 bases respectively, with 19 bases between them. The germline V gene has CDR1 SGHTA and CDR2 FQGNSA. The CDR3 region is CASSFRRDRSKNEQFF. The CDR3, as DNA: TGTGCCAGCAGCTTTCGGCGGGACAGATCTAAGAATGAGCAGTTCTTC.

The CDR3 sequence is CASSGTSGRETQYF. CDR3 DNA sequence: TGTGCCAGCAGTGGGACTAGCGGGAGAGAGACCCAGTACTTC. V and J are TRBV25-1 and TRBJ2-5, with 13 bases matching TRBD2. This CDR3 comprises 14 residues. V lost 4 bases and J lost 4; bases outside the gene matches: 0. The germline CDR1 and CDR2 sequences are MGHDK and SYGVNS.

The rearrangement joins TRBV5-1 to TRBJ2-2; 7 bases fit TRBD1. Germline CDR1 is SGHRS and CDR2 is YFSETQ. The CDR3 runs to 16 residues. With V trimmed by 4 bases and J by 0 bases, 6 bases remained unmatched. CDR3 region: CASSAGQVANTGELFF. The CDR3 DNA is TGCGCCAGCAGCGCCGGACAGGTCGCGAACACCGGGGAGCTGTTTTTT.

The chain uses TRBV7-3 and TRBJ2-1; 8 bases line up with TRBD2. The germline V gene has CDR1 SGHTA and CDR2 FQGTGA. The J segment lost 7 bases and the V segment lost 2 bases, leaving 7 bases of the junction unmatched. The CDR3 totals 15 residues. The CDR3 loop reads CASSLGGRSGNEQFF. The CDR3 region has the DNA TGTGCCAGCAGCTTAGGCGGGAGGTCTGGAAATGAGCAGTTCTTC.

The gene calls are TRBV5-4 and TRBJ2-1; the D gene is possibly TRBD1 (5 bases). Germline CDR1 reads SGHNT; CDR2 reads YYREEE (reference sequence). The CDR3 totals 13 residues. V lost 4 bases, J lost 7 bases, and 12 bases lay in between. The DNA of the CDR3 is TGTGCCAGCAGCACGCTCCCAGGGAATGAGCAGTTCTTC. Its protein is CASSTLPGNEQFF.